Sequencing of this T cell receptor beta chain was carried out in a study of T-cell reconstitution after alpha-beta-depleted transplantation in children. Unique molecular identifiers were used in preparing the TCRbeta library. TCRdb independently ran MiXCR on the PCR reads; one entry per CDR3 protein. Of 400,000 to 450,000 distinct CDR3 sequences in the sample, about 40% were seen once. The CDR3 sequence is 14 residues long. V dropped 3 bases and J dropped 10; count of bases not matched to a gene: 10. Germline V CDR1 and CDR2: KGHSH, LQKENI. The starting material was PBMCs, obtained before TCRalphabeta/CD19-depleted stem cell transplant. The rearrangement links TRBV18 to TRBJ2-7; 9 bases fit TRBD1. This receptor was taken from a girl aged 2-10 years with aplastic anemia, due to receive a stem cell transplant. The CDR3 DNA reads TGTGCCAGCTCACCGGATTGGGGACAGGGAACCCAGTACTTC. Protein sequence: CASSPDWGQGTQYF.